These T cell receptor beta chains were read from a single sample in a study of T cells in localized non-small cell lung cancer. Using immunoSEQ multiplex PCR, the repertoire was profiled, and TCRdb retains in-frame clones only, with some absent. The repertoire holds more than 30,000 clones, approximately 90% seen once, with about 4.2% in the top ten. This specimen consisted of peripheral blood, obtained before any cancer treatment. These receptors all come from a male donor aged 60 or over with stage III lung adenocarcinoma. Both conserved end residues are trimmed from each CDR3.

v_call	j_call	cdr3_aa
TRBV5-6	TRBJ1-2	ASSPGLHNYGYT
TRBV25-1	TRBJ2-1	ASRQSGTASYNEQF
TRBV9	TRBJ1-2	ASSPENGARGYGYT
TRBV5-5	TRBJ2-7	ASSFSPQIYYEQY
TRBV5-4	TRBJ2-5	ASSWTTGWGETQY
TRBV7-6	TRBJ2-1	ASSLARQINNEQF
TRBV6-5	TRBJ1-2	ASSTRDRAYGYT
TRBV4-1	-	ASSQGLGADEQY
TRBV19	TRBJ2-3	ASSEDRASTDTQY
TRBV7-2	TRBJ2-7	ASSHGGTDSY
TRBV18	TRBJ1-1	ASSPSQFNTEAF
TRBV7-8	TRBJ2-7	ASRRSGSNEQY
TRBV5-1	TRBJ2-1	ASSIVAGQDNEQF
TRBV18	TRBJ2-3	ASSHDRSPSTDTQY
TRBV19	TRBJ2-6	ASGPGNSGANVLT
TRBV7-6	TRBJ1-4	ASSLASFATNEKLF
TRBV28	TRBJ2-7	ASSLPPGQGVNEQY
TRBV28	TRBJ1-5	ASSEADSSIQPQH
TRBV4-1	TRBJ2-1	ASSQDKGSSYNEQF
TRBV4-1	TRBJ2-7	ASSQEQRGREYEQY
TRBV19	TRBJ2-7	ASSISQGHLSYEQY
TRBV18	TRBJ2-7	ASSSLTSAVYEQY
TRBV5-1	TRBJ2-2	ASSLVGQMNTGELF
TRBV7-8	TRBJ1-2	ASSFDRNYGYT
TRBV19	TRBJ2-1	ASSMSQTTDEQF
TRBV18	TRBJ2-7	ASSPIPGLGEIQSMGEQY
TRBV10-3	TRBJ2-2	AISARPGQGAMTGELF
TRBV9	TRBJ2-7	ASGTGGISEQY
TRBV18	TRBJ1-4	ASSPRLASETTNEKLF
TRBV6-5	TRBJ2-2	ASRVTGTRTGELF
TRBV6-5	TRBJ2-5	ASRVGAWGTQY
TRBV6-1	TRBJ2-1	ASISYTGRYNEQF
TRBV11-3	TRBJ2-1	ASSLVGGPYNEQF
TRBV21-1	TRBJ1-1	AGGRAF
TRBV6-6	TRBJ2-7	ASSYLGGPEYEQY
TRBV5-5	TRBJ2-2	ASSEAGTGTWRQLF
TRBV10-3	TRBJ2-3	AIRDSGGTDTQY
TRBV4-1	TRBJ1-5	ASSQDRGAGDQPQH
TRBV29-1	TRBJ1-1	SVEVPGLYTEAF
TRBV19	TRBJ2-7	ASSKKGGTYEQY
TRBV2	TRBJ1-2	ASSTDGAYGYT
TRBV5-6	TRBJ2-7	ASSLGKGIRYEQY
TRBV14	TRBJ2-1	ASSRGGTGYNEQF
TRBV7-2	TRBJ1-1	ASSYTPPTEAF
TRBV6-5	TRBJ2-7	ASRTGGFYEQY
TRBV7-8	TRBJ1-4	ASSIGQGNEKLF
TRBV4-1	TRBJ2-2	ASSLAGAGELF
TRBV7-2	TRBJ1-2	ASSPPQTYYGYT
TRBV14	TRBJ1-1	ASSRTGGVTEAF
TRBV27	TRBJ2-2	ASRVQGYTGELF
TRBV6-5	TRBJ2-7	ASIRLASYEQY
TRBV5-1	TRBJ1-6	ASSLAATGVVGSYNSPLH
TRBV6-5	TRBJ1-2	ASSYSSVGVGYT
TRBV5-5	TRBJ1-5	ASSVSGTNQPQH
TRBV13	TRBJ1-6	ASSQQGYNSPLH
TRBV27	TRBJ2-1	ASSLFLGYGNEQF
TRBV30	TRBJ1-5	AWSVATGLQPQH
TRBV2	TRBJ1-1	ASSGQPNTEAF
TRBV6-6	TRBJ2-7	ASTGGYEQY
TRBV7-9	TRBJ1-5	ASSSNSNQPQH